This TCR beta chain was sequenced for a study of shared clonotypes between healthy human individuals. Overall study: Per-donor plates numbered three CD4 naive, three CD4 memory, two CD8 naive and one CD8 memory. Findings and caveats of the study: Naive subsets generally had larger estimated richness than memory subsets.

Notes on this clone: Antigen: not known.

Germline assignment: CDR1 MDHEN and CDR2 SYDVKM. CDR3 length: 12 residues. Trimming removed 6 bases from V and 11 bases from J; junction bases left unmatched: 8. Produced via immunoSEQ multiplex PCR; TCRdb's table is partial and in-frame only. This table has about 1.4 million clones, roughly 96% appearing once. The clonotype comes from a man aged 25 to 40 in good health. The J gene is TRBJ2-3, the V gene TRBV28; 7 bases fit TRBD1. Sequenced: naive CD4+ T cells sorted from blood. As to subset: CD45RA+ positively selected. The CDR3 reads CASSQPTGVQYF. The CDR3 DNA reads TGTGCCAGCAGCCAACCAACAGGGGTGCAGTATTTT.